A single sample gave rise to the 25 T cell receptor beta chains below, sequenced in a study of identical twins. TCRdb re-analysed the 5' RACE reads in MiXCR, keeping a single row per CDR3 protein. The sample has 1.5 million to 2 million distinct CDR3 sequences, less than 40% seen once. Sequencing was done on a sample of cord blood. The origin of the receptors is a newborn girl in good health.

The chain couples TRBV9 to TRBJ2-7; 10 bases align to TRBD1. The DNA end is more similar to TRBJ2-5, so the J call may be wrong. Per germline, CDR1 SGDLS and CDR2 YYNGEE. CDR3 length: 14 amino acids. DNA of the CDR3: TGTGCCAGCAGCGCGGACAGGGGGAAAGAGACCCAGTACTTC. It encodes CASSADRGKETQYF.

The chain combines TRBV15 with TRBJ2-7; D ambiguous. The V gene's germline CDR1 is LNHNV and CDR2 YYDKDF (reference sequence). The CDR3 runs 14 residues. Trimming removed 2 bases from V and 7 bases from J, with 15 bases in between. This CDR3 is CATSRSVLANEQYF. CDR3 nucleotide sequence: TGTGCCACCAGCAGATCCGTTCTCGCCAATGAGCAGTACTTC.

This clonotype showed up just once. The chain couples TRBV27 to TRBJ2-7, with 7 positions matching TRBD2. CDR1 and CDR2 from the germline V gene are MNHEY and SMNVEV (reference sequence). The CDR3 has 15 residues. V shed 2 bases and J 7 bases; nucleotides not matched to a gene: 11. Written as DNA, the CDR3 is TGTGCCAGCAGTTTAGGGGCTAGCGGTAACAATGAGCAGTACTTC. Amino acids: CASSLGASGNNEQYF.

V usage is TRBV13 and J usage is TRBJ1-2; no clear D. The ends were cut back, 3 bases at V and 3 bases at J, with 14 bases in the middle. Per the germline V gene, CDR1 is PRHDT and CDR2 is FYEKMQ (reference sequence). CDR3 length equals 15 residues. The CDR3 here is CASSFGPTFYYGYTF. The CDR3 DNA reads as TGTGCCAGCAGCTTCGGTCCGACTTTCTACTATGGCTACACCTTC.

This clonotype showed up many times. V gene TRBV10-3 combines with J gene TRBJ2-3; a weak D match, TRBD2 (5 bases). The CDR3 runs to 13 residues. Germline lookup yields CDR1 ENHRY and CDR2 SYGVKD. V lost 7 bases and J 6 bases, leaving 14 bases between the germline ends. CDR3: CAIKRGPGDTQYF. In nucleotides, the CDR3 is TGTGCCATCAAGCGCGGACCGGGGGATACGCAGTATTTT.

This clonotype turned up a few times. This rearrangement joins TRBV7-2 to TRBJ2-3; 10 bases agree with TRBD2. Germline trimming cut 2 bases from V and 4 bases from J; bases unmatched to any gene: 3. The CDR3 runs 15 residues. CDR1 and CDR2 from the germline V gene are SGHTA and FQGNSA. CDR3 bases: TGTGCCAGCAGCTTAATAGGGACTAGCGCAGATACGCAGTATTTT. Its protein product is CASSLIGTSADTQYF.

V is TRBV20-1 and J is TRBJ2-1; weak D call: TRBD2 (5 bases). Judging by the DNA end, TRBJ2-7 fits better; the J call may be wrong. Germline V gene data show CDR1 as DFQATT and CDR2 as SNEGSKA (reference sequence). This CDR3 has 15 amino acids. CDR3 in amino acids: CSAWAVGSSYNEQYF. The CDR3 DNA reads TGCAGTGCTTGGGCAGTGGGGAGCTCCTACAATGAGCAGTACTTC.

This clonotype showed up just a few times. V gene TRBV28 combines with J gene TRBJ1-1, with D unresolved. There are 16 residues in the CDR3. CDR1 and CDR2 from the germline V gene are MDHEN and SYDVKM. The germline V and J ends were trimmed by 2 bases and 1 base, with 14 bases remaining between them. CDR3 loop: CASSLGEGWGNTEAFF. The CDR3 region has the DNA TGTGCCAGCAGTTTAGGGGAGGGCTGGGGGAACACTGAAGCTTTCTTT.

This clonotype was seen ten or more times. The chain combines TRBV2 with TRBJ2-7; no clear D gene. This CDR3 is built from 12 residues. With 7 bases removed from V and 1 base from J, the gap between germline ends came to 8 bases. Germline V CDR1 and CDR2: SNHLY, FYNNEI. CDR3 sequence reads: CASKSESYEQYF. The CDR3 DNA follows: TGTGCCAGCAAGTCGGAGTCCTACGAGCAGTACTTC.

The chain couples TRBV5-4 to TRBJ2-6, with 7 nucleotides matching TRBD1. Germline CDR1 SGHNT, CDR2 YYREEE (reference sequence). This CDR3 is 18 amino acids long. With V trimmed by 4 bases and J by 0 bases, 10 bases remained unmatched. The CDR3 spells CASSTAGTAYSGANVLTF. CDR3 in DNA: TGTGCCAGCAGCACAGCCGGGACAGCTTACTCTGGGGCCAACGTCCTGACTTTC.

The rearrangement uses TRBV2 and TRBJ1-2; D gene uncertain. With 5 bases removed from V and 3 bases from J, the gap between germline ends came to 13 bases. Germline CDR1 SNHLY, CDR2 FYNNEI. The CDR3 runs to 14 residues. Here the CDR3 DNA reads TGTGCCAGCAGTCTTTCGGACCGCTACTATGGCTACACCTTC. Protein sequence: CASSLSDRYYGYTF.

This clonotype was observed a handful of times. The rearrangement links TRBV29-1 to TRBJ2-7; TRBD2 matches 12 bases. CDR3 length: 17 residues. Trimming took 0 bases from V and 7 from J; bases not matched to a gene: 13. Germline-derived CDR1 and CDR2 are SQVTM and ANQGSEA. This CDR3 reads CSVEDRVLAGGSREQYF. CDR3 sequence (DNA): TGCAGCGTTGAAGATCGTGTACTAGCGGGAGGTTCACGGGAGCAGTACTTC.

V gene TRBV6-5 combines with J gene TRBJ2-7; 10 positions agree with TRBD1. CDR1 and CDR2 from the germline V gene are MNHEY and SVGAGI. V gave up 0 bases and J gave up 4 bases; unmatched junction bases: 6. CDR3 size: 16 residues. The CDR3 loop is CASSYSATGGFYEQYF. The DNA of the CDR3 is TGTGCCAGCAGTTACTCGGCGACAGGGGGCTTTTACGAGCAGTACTTC.

Details on this clonotype: A clone one base away is much larger, so this may be a read error. The chain recombines TRBV6-5 with TRBJ2-4, with TRBD1 identical over 7 bases. This CDR3 has 15 residues. After removal of 5 bases from V and 13 bases from J, the junction contained 17 bases not matched to a gene. The V gene's germline CDR1 is MNHEY and CDR2 SVGAGI. The DNA of the CDR3 is TGTGCCAGCAGTCGGACAGGCTACTCCTACAATGAGCAGTACTTC. It encodes CASSRTGYSYNEQYF.

With respect to this clonotype: Its ends do not fully match the called genes, so a read error is possible. The chain links TRBV11-2 to TRBJ2-5; possible D gene TRBD1, 5 bases. The V gene's germline CDR1 is SGHAT and CDR2 FQNNGV. This CDR3 contains 15 residues. The CDR3 DNA is TGTGCCAGCAACTTAGTTCAGGGAATACGGGAGACCCAGTACTTC. Translating it yields CASNLVQGIRETQYF. Full variable domain (outside the CDR3, taken from reference TRBV11-2 and TRBJ2-5): EAGVAQSPRYKIIEKRQSVAFWCNPISGHATLYWYQQILGQGPKLLIQFQNNGVVDDSQLPKDRFSAERLKGVDSTLKIQPAKLEDSAVYLCASNLVQGIRETQYFGPGTRLLVL.

This clonotype was detected only a few times. The genes are TRBV24-1 and TRBJ2-1; 15 bases agree with TRBD2. V was pared by 4 bases and J by 10 bases, with 7 bases of the junction left unmatched. Germline-derived CDR1 and CDR2 are KGHDR and SFDVKD. The CDR3 is 16 residues long. In DNA form, the CDR3 reads TGTGCCACCAGTGACCCGGGACTAGCGGGGGGAATGGAGCAGTTCTTC. Translation gives CATSDPGLAGGMEQFF.

This chain connects TRBV20-1 to TRBJ1-5; perhaps TRBD1 as D (5 bases). Germline V gene data show CDR1 as DFQATT and CDR2 as SNEGSKA (reference sequence). Trimming cost V 6 bases and J 3 bases, with 12 bases left between them. This CDR3 contains 13 residues. The CDR3 coding sequence is TGCAGTGCAGCACAGGTTTTCAATCAGCCCCAGCATTTT. It yields the protein CSAAQVFNQPQHF.

As concerns this clonotype: At one end the junction does not follow the germline gene, possibly because of a read error. The rearrangement joins TRBV11-1 to TRBJ2-1, with D perhaps matching TRBD2 (6 bases). CDR1 SGHAT and CDR2 FQDESV come from the germline V gene (reference sequence). The CDR3 has 19 amino acids. The CDR3 reads CASSIAEGGTVLLYNEQFF. The CDR3 region has the DNA TGTGCCAGCAGCATAGCGGAAGGCGGGACCGTCCTACTGTACAATGAGCAGTTCTTC.

This clonotype was counted only a few times. CDR3 nucleotides: TGCAGCGCGTCGATCCAGCGGGGGGACACAGATACGCAGTATTTT. Its translation is CSASIQRGDTDTQYF. The rearrangement uses TRBV20-1 and TRBJ2-3; 9 positions match TRBD2. The CDR3 consists of 15 residues. Germline V gene sequence: CDR1 DFQATT, CDR2 SNEGSKA (reference sequence).

The V gene is TRBV4-2, the J gene TRBJ2-2, with D tentatively TRBD1 or TRBD2 (5 bases each). CDR3 length: 14 residues. Germline assignment: CDR1 LGHNA and CDR2 YNFKEQ. Trimming removed 4 bases at V and 3 bases at J, with 9 bases between. CDR3 in DNA: TGTGCCAGCAGCCGACCGGGACACACCGGGGAGCTGTTTTTT. Amino acid sequence: CASSRPGHTGELFF.

V and J are TRBV20-1 and TRBJ2-7; D is ambiguous. This CDR3 is built from 12 residues. CDR1 is DFQATT, CDR2 SNEGSKA, per germline (reference sequence). The V end lost 6 bases, the J end lost 2 bases, and 11 bases lay between the germline ends. CDR3 DNA: TGCAGTGCGGTTTTCGGACCCTACGAGCAGTACTTC. It encodes CSAVFGPYEQYF.

This clonotype was observed a few times. The chain is built from TRBV18 and TRBJ2-1, with a weak D call TRBD2 (6 bases). The germline V gene has CDR1 KGHSH and CDR2 LQKENI. CDR3 length equals 14 residues. The V end lost 3 bases, the J end lost 4 bases, and 10 bases lay between the germline ends. CDR3 sequence (DNA): TGTGCCAGCTCACCGGGACTGCAATACAATGAGCAGTTCTTC. Translation: CASSPGLQYNEQFF.

The chain links TRBV29-1 to TRBJ2-1; D perhaps matches TRBD2 (5 bases). Looked up from germline, CDR1 is SQVTM and CDR2 is ANQGSEA. V shed 7 bases and J shed 6 bases, with 13 bases lying between them. This CDR3 region has 12 residues. CDR3 DNA sequence: TGCAGCGCTACACTAGTAATCAATGAGCAGTTCTTC. Amino acids: CSATLVINEQFF.

This clonotype was seen at least ten times. The J gene is TRBJ2-7, the V gene TRBV29-1, with D hard to call. Germline V gene lookup returns CDR1 SQVTM and CDR2 ANQGSEA. Trimming took 7 bases from V and 3 from J, leaving 13 bases between them. The CDR3 runs to 12 residues. The CDR3 spells CSAADGHYEQYF. CDR3 nucleotides: TGCAGCGCTGCGGACGGCCACTACGAGCAGTACTTC.

V is TRBV4-2 and J is TRBJ2-1, with 10 bases fitting TRBD2. CDR1 LGHNA and CDR2 YNFKEQ come from the germline V gene. The junction had 11 bases not matched to a gene; V was cut back by 4 bases and J by 5 bases. This CDR3 region has 17 residues. The CDR3 here is CASSPAGTSVPDNEQFF. The CDR3 bases are TGTGCCAGCAGCCCGGCCGGGACTAGCGTACCTGACAATGAGCAGTTCTTC.